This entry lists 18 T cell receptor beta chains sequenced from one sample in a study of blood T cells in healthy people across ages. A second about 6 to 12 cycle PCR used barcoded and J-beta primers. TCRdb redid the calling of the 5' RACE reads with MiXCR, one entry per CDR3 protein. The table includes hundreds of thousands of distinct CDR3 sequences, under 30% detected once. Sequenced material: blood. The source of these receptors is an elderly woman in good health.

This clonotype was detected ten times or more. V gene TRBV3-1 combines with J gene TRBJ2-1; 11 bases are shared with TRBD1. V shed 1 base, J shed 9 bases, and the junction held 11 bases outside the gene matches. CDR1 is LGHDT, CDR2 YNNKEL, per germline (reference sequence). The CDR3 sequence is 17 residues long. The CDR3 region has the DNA TGTGCCAGCAGCCAAGCACTATACGGGACAGGGGGTCTTGAGCAGTTCTTC. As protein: CASSQALYGTGGLEQFF.

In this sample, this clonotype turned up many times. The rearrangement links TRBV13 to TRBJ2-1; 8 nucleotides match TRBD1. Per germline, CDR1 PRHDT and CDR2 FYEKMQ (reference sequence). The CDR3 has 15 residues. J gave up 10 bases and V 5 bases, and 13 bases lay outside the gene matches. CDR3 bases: TGTGCCAGCAGCAAACAGGGGGTCCTCCGCGGAGAGCAGTTCTTC. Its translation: CASSKQGVLRGEQFF. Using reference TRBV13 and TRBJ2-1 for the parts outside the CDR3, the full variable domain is AAGVIQSPRHLIKEKRETATLKCYPIPRHDTVYWYQQGPGQDPQFLISFYEKMQSDKGSIPDRFSAQQFSDYHSELNMSSLELGDSALYFCASSKQGVLRGEQFFGPGTRLTVL.

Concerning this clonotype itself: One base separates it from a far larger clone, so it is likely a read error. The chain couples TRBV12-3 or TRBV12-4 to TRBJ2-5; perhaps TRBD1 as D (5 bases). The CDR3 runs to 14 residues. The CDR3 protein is CASSLGQGSETRYF. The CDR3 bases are TGTGCCAGCAGTTTAGGCCAGGGTTCAGAGACCCGGTACTTC.

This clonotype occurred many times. This CDR3 reads CASSPLAGLRTDTQYF. The CDR3 bases are TGTGCCAGCAGTCCCCTGGCGGGGCTGAGAACAGATACGCAGTATTTT. The J gene is TRBJ2-3, the V gene TRBV6-2 or TRBV6-3, with D tentatively TRBD2 (6 bases). Trimming removed 5 bases from V and 3 bases from J, with 18 bases in between. The CDR3 runs to 16 residues. Germline V gives CDR1 MNHEY, CDR2 SVGEGT.

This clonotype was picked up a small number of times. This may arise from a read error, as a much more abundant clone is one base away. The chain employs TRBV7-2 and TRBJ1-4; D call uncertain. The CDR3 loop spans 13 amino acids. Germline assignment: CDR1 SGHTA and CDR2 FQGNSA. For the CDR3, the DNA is TGTGCCAGCAGCTTAACCCCAATTGAAAAACGGTTTTTT. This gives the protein CASSLTPIEKRFF.

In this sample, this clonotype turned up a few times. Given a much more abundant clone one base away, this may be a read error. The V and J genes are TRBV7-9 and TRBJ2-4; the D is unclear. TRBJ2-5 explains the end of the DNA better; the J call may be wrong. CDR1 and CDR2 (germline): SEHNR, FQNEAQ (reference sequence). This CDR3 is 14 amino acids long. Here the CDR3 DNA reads TGTGCCAGCAGCTTCCGAGAGATCCAAGGGACCCAGTACTTC. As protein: CASSFREIQGTQYF.

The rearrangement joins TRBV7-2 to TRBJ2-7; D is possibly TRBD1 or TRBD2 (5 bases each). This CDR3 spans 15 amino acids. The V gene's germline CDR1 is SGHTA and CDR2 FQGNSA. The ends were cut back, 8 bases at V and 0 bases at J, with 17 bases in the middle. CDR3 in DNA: TGTGCCAGCTCCCCCCGCGCAGGGACCTCCTACGAGCAGTACTTC. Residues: CASSPRAGTSYEQYF.

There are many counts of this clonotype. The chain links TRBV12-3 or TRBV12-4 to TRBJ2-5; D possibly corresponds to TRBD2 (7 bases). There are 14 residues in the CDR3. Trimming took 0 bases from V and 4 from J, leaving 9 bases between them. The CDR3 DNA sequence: TGTGCCAGCAGTTTAGCGGGGGGGCCAGAGACCCAGTACTTC. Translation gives CASSLAGGPETQYF.

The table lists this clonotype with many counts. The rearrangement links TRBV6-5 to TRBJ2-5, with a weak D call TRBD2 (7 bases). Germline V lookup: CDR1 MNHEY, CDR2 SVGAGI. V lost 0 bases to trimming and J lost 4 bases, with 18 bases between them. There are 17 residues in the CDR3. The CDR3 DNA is TGTGCCAGCAGTTACTCCTTCGTCGGGGGGCCTGGAGAGACCCAGTACTTC. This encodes CASSYSFVGGPGETQYF.

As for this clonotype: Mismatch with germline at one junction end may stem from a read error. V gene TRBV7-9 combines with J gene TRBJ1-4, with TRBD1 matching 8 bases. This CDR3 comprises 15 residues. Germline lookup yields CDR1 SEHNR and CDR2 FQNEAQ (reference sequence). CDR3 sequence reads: CASSQPAGGSEKRFF. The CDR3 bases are TGTGCCAGCAGCCAGCCCGCAGGGGGCTCGGAAAAACGGTTTTTT.

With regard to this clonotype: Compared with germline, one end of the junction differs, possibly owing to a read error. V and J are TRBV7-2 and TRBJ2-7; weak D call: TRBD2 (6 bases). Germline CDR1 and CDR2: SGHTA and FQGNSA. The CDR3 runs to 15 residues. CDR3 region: CASSLASRDYPEQYF. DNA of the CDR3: TGTGCCAGCAGCCTAGCGTCCCGGGATTACCCCGAGCAGTACTTC.

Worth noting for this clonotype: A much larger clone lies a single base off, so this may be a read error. CDR3 region: CASSLGQGWTDTPYF. The DNA of the CDR3 is TGCGCCAGCAGCTTGGGACAGGGTTGGACAGATACGCCGTATTTT. V gene TRBV5-1 combines with J gene TRBJ2-3; TRBD1 matches 7 bases. Germline-derived CDR1 and CDR2 are SGHRS and YFSETQ. The CDR3 length is 15 residues.

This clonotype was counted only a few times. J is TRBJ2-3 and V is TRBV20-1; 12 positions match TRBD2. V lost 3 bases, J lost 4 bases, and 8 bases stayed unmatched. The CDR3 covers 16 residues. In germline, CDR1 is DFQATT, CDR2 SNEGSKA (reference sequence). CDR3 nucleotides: TGCAGTGCTAGTCCCGGGACTAGCGGGTCCCCAGATACGCAGTATTTT. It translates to CSASPGTSGSPDTQYF.

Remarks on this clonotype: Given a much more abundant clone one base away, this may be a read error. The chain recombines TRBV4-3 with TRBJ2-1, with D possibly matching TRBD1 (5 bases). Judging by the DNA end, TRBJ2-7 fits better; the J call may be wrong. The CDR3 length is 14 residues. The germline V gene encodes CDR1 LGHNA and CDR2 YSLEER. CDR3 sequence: CASSQGSGYNEQYF. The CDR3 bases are TGCGCCAGCAGCCAAGGGTCAGGGTACAATGAGCAGTACTTC.

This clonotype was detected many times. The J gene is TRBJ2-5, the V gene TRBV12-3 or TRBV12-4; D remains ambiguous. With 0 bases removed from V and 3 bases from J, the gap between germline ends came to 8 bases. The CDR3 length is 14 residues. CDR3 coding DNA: TGTGCCAGCAGTTTAGCCCCCGGTGAAGAGACCCAGTACTTC. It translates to CASSLAPGEETQYF.

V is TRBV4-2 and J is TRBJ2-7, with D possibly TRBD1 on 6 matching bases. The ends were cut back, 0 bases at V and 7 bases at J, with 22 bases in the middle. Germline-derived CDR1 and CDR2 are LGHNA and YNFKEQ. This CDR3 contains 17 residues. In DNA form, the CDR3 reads TGTGCCAGCAGCCAAGATGAGCGGTCAGGGGCGAAAAATGAGCAGTACTTC. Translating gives CASSQDERSGAKNEQYF.

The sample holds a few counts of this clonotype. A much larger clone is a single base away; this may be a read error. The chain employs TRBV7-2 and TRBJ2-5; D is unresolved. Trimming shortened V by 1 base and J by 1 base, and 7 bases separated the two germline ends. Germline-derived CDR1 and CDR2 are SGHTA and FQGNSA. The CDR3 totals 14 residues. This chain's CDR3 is CASSLDYSQETQYF. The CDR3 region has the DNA TGTGCCAGCAGCTTAGACTACAGCCAAGAGACCCAGTACTTC.

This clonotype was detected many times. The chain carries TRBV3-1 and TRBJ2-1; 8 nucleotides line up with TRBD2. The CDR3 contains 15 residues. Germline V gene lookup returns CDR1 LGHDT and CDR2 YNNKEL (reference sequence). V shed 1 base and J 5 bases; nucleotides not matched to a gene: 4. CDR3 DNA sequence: TGTGCCAGCAGCCAAGCGGGCGGGGGGAACAATGAGCAGTTCTTC. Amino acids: CASSQAGGGNNEQFF.